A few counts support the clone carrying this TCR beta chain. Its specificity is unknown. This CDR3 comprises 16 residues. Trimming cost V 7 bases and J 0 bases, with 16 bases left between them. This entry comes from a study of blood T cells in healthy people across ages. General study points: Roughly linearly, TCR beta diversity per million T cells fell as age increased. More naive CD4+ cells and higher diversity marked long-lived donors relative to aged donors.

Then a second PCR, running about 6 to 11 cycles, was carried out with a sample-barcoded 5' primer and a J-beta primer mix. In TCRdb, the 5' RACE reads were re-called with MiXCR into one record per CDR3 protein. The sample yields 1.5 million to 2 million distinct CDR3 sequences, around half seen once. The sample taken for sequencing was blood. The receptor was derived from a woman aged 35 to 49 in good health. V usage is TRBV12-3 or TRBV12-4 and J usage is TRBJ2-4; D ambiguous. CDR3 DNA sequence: TGTGCCAGCACCCGGGCTAGACAACTAGCCAAAAACATTCAGTACTTC. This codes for CASTRARQLAKNIQYF.